What follows are 18 T cell receptor beta chains derived from one specimen sequenced in a study of T cell repertoires in cytomegalovirus infection. MiXCR, applied by TCRdb to the reads, yields one record per CDR3 protein. The table has about 20,000 distinct CDR3 sequences, around 40% seen once; the top ten hold 90% to 95%. Their specific antigens are unknown. The sequenced sample was CD8+ T cells from cultured PBMCs, obtained from culture after CMV antigen stimulation. All receptors come from a human donor in good health (CMV status not recorded). Some clones in this sample may be carry-over from other donors' samples.

This chain joins TRBV10-3 and TRBJ2-7, with D tentatively TRBD1 or TRBD2 (6 bases each). This CDR3 region has 13 residues. Germline V lookup: CDR1 ENHRY, CDR2 SYGVKD. V gave up 10 bases and J gave up 6 bases, with 19 bases separating them. CDR3 in amino acids: CATSGASGGEQYF. For the CDR3, the DNA is TGTGCCACATCAGGGGCCTCCGGGGGCGAGCAGTACTTC.

The chain uses TRBV27 and TRBJ1-5; no definite D call. Germline CDR1 reads MNHEY; CDR2 reads SMNVEV (reference sequence). This CDR3 comprises 13 residues. Trimming shortened V by 10 bases and J by 6 bases, and 16 bases separated the two germline ends. The CDR3, as DNA: TGTGCCACCCAAGTATCGGGAGGTCAGCCCCAGCATTTT. As protein: CATQVSGGQPQHF.

With regard to this clonotype: Given a much more abundant clone one base away, this may be a read error. The chain recombines TRBV12-3 or TRBV12-4 with TRBJ1-1; perhaps TRBD1 as D (6 bases). The ends were cut back, 5 bases at V and 0 bases at J, with 10 bases in the middle. The CDR3 has 14 residues. Here the CDR3 DNA reads TGTGCCAGCAGTATAGGGGGAATGAACACTGAAGCTTTCTTT. Translation: CASSIGGMNTEAFF.

This clonotype was recorded a few times. V and J are TRBV4-3 and TRBJ1-1, with 7 bases fitting TRBD1. Germline V lookup: CDR1 LGHNA, CDR2 YSLEER. J was trimmed by 5 bases and V by 0 bases; bases with no gene match: 9. The CDR3 consists of 16 residues. Written as DNA, the CDR3 is TGCGCCAGCAGCCAAGATTGGAGACAGGGAGGTACTGAAGCTTTCTTT. This sequence encodes CASSQDWRQGGTEAFF.

Points on this clonotype: At one of its ends the junction is not consistent with the germline gene, which may arise from a read error. The chain links TRBV7-2 to TRBJ2-1; TRBD1 aligns across 9 bases. The CDR3 runs to 15 residues. From germline, CDR1 is SGHTA and CDR2 FQGNSA. The chain's CDR3 is CARSFEQGAMNEQFF. The CDR3 DNA reads TGTGCCAGGAGCTTCGAACAGGGGGCAATGAATGAGCAGTTCTTC.

This clonotype was counted ten times or more. This rearrangement joins TRBV20-1 to TRBJ2-3; the D is unclear. CDR1 is DFQATT and CDR2 is SNEGSKA in the germline V gene (reference sequence). The CDR3 consists of 13 residues. V dropped 0 bases and J dropped 3 bases, with 7 bases sitting between them. In nucleotides, the CDR3 is TGCAGTGCTAGAGACCCTAGTACAGATACGCAGTATTTT. The encoded protein is CSARDPSTDTQYF.

The rearrangement joins TRBV11-1 to TRBJ2-1; tentatively, D is TRBD1 (6 bases). This CDR3 has 14 amino acids. Trimming removed 3 bases at V and 6 bases at J, with 12 bases between. Germline CDR1 reads SGHAT; CDR2 reads FQDESV (reference sequence). CDR3 protein: CASSFLTGRNEQFF. As DNA, the CDR3 is TGTGCCAGCAGCTTCCTAACAGGGCGCAATGAGCAGTTCTTC.

CDR3 DNA: TGTGCCAGCAGCTTCAGGGGACAGCTCTACGAGCAGTACTTC. The encoded protein is CASSFRGQLYEQYF. The gene calls are TRBV7-2 and TRBJ2-7, with 7 nucleotides matching TRBD1. The CDR3 loop spans 14 amino acids. V lost 3 bases to trimming and J lost 3 bases; unmatched junction nucleotides: 5. CDR1 is SGHTA and CDR2 is FQGNSA in the germline V gene.

V usage is TRBV19 and J usage is TRBJ2-7; tentatively, D is TRBD1 (5 bases). This CDR3 has 17 residues. Germline lookup yields CDR1 LNHDA and CDR2 SQIVND (reference sequence). Trimming pared 4 bases from V and 1 base from J, leaving 20 bases between. CDR3 sequence (DNA): TGTGCCAGTAGTACGCAATTGACAGCGCCCCAGTCCTACGAGCAGTACTTC. This encodes CASSTQLTAPQSYEQYF.

V and J are TRBV9 and TRBJ2-1; D possibly corresponds to TRBD2 (6 bases). V was shortened by 3 bases and J by 5 bases, with 15 bases between the two germline ends. The CDR3 is 15 amino acids. Germline CDR1 reads SGDLS; CDR2 reads YYNGEE. For the CDR3, the DNA is TGTGCCAGCAGCGAGTCAGGGAGGCCCCACAATGAGCAGTTCTTC. This translates into CASSESGRPHNEQFF.

The chain couples TRBV29-1 to TRBJ1-3; perhaps TRBD1 as D (6 bases). V was shortened by 6 bases and J by 4 bases, with 16 bases between the two germline ends. Germline-derived CDR1 and CDR2 are SQVTM and ANQGSEA. This CDR3 contains 14 residues. In nucleotides, the CDR3 is TGCAGCGTCGCGTACCCAGGGGAAGGAAACACCATATATTTT. This encodes CSVAYPGEGNTIYF.

The chain combines TRBV4-1 with TRBJ2-6; D assignment may be TRBD1 or TRBD2 (5 bases each). Germline CDR1 MGHRA, CDR2 YSYEKL. V lost 3 bases and J lost 7, with 13 bases in between. CDR3 length: 15 amino acids. CDR3 sequence: CASSQGVGEANVLTF. The DNA of the CDR3 is TGCGCCAGCAGCCAGGGGGTAGGGGAAGCCAACGTCCTGACTTTC.

On this clonotype: A read error may explain this, as a much larger clone is one base away. The rearrangement links TRBV12-3 or TRBV12-4 to TRBJ1-1, with 8 bases fitting TRBD1. This CDR3 spans 17 amino acids. CDR3 loop: CVSSAQDRDASNTEAFF. The DNA of the CDR3 is TGTGTCAGCAGTGCTCAGGACAGGGACGCCTCGAACACTGAAGCTTTCTTT.

This clonotype was counted ten times or more. The chain recombines TRBV7-9 with TRBJ1-5; a possible D gene is TRBD1 (5 bases). The V end lost 3 bases, the J end lost 5 bases, and 8 bases lay between the germline ends. Germline CDR1 reads SEHNR; CDR2 reads FQNEAQ (reference sequence). CDR3 length: 13 amino acids. The chain's CDR3 is CASSLGGDQPQHF. Written as DNA, the CDR3 is TGTGCCAGCAGCTTGGGGGGGGATCAGCCCCAGCATTTT.

The table lists this clonotype with many counts. The rearrangement uses TRBV27 and TRBJ2-5; D gene unclear. CDR3 length equals 12 residues. V was trimmed by 7 bases and J by 4 bases, leaving 10 bases between them. Germline loops: CDR1 MNHEY, CDR2 SMNVEV (reference sequence). This CDR3 reads CASTSTGETQYF. CDR3 DNA sequence: TGTGCCAGCACCTCGACGGGAGAGACCCAGTACTTC.

This clonotype has more than one count but fewer than ten. V is TRBV28 and J is TRBJ1-1; D uncertain. Germline V CDR1 and CDR2: MDHEN, SYDVKM. This CDR3 comprises 12 residues. DNA of the CDR3: TGTGTACCGGAAGGAACGGACACTGAAGCTTTCTTT. The encoded protein is CVPEGTDTEAFF.

This clonotype was recorded at least ten times. Here the CDR3 reads CASSLAGNGLAGEAGELFF. Here the CDR3 DNA reads TGTGCCAGCAGCCTGGCAGGGAACGGACTAGCGGGAGAGGCCGGGGAGCTGTTTTTT. V gene TRBV7-2 combines with J gene TRBJ2-2; 13 nucleotides agree with TRBD2. Germline-derived CDR1 and CDR2 are SGHTA and FQGNSA. V shed 5 bases and J 6 bases; nucleotides not matched to a gene: 15. The CDR3 contains 19 residues.

This clonotype was seen only a few times. This chain connects TRBV6-2 or TRBV6-3 to TRBJ2-7, with TRBD2 matching over 7 bases. V lost 6 bases and J lost 2; bases outside the gene matches: 10. CDR1 and CDR2 from the germline V gene are MNHEY and SVGEGT. This CDR3 spans 15 amino acids. The CDR3 region is CASRGDWSGTYEQYF. The CDR3 DNA is TGTGCCAGCAGAGGTGACTGGAGCGGGACCTACGAGCAGTACTTC.